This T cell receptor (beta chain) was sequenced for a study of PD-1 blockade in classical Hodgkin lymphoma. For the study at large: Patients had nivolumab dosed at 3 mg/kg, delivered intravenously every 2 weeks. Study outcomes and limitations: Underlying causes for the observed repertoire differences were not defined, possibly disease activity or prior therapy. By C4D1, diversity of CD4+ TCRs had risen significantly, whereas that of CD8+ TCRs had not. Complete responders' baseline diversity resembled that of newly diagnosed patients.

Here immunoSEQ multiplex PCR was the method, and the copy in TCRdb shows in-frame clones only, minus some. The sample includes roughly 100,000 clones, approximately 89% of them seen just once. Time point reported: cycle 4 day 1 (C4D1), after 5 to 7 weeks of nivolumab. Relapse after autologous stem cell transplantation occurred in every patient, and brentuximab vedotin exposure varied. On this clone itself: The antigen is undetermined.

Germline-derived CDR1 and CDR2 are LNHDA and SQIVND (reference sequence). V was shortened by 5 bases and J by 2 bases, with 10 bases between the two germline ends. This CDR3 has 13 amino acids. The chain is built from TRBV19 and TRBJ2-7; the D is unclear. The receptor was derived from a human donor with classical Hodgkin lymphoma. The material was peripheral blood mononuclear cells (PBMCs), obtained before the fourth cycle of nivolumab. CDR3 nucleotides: TGTGCCAGTAGTCCAGAGATTACCTACGAGCAGTACTTC. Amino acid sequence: CASSPEITYEQYF.